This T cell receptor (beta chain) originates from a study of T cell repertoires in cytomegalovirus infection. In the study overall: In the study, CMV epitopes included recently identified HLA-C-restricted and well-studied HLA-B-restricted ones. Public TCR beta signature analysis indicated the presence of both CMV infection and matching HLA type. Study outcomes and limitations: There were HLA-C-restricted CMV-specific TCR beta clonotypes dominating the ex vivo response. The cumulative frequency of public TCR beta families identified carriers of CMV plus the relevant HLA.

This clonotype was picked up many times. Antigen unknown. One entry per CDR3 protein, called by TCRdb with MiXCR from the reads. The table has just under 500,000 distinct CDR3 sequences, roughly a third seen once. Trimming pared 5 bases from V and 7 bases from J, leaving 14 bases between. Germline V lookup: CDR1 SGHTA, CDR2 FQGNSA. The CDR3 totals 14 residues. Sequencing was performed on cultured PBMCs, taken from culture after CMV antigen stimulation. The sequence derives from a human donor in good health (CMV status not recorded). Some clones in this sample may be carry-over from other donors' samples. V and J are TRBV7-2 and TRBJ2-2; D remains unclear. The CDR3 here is CASSRIARDGELFF. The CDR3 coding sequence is TGTGCCAGCAGCCGTATAGCAAGAGACGGGGAGCTGTTTTTT.